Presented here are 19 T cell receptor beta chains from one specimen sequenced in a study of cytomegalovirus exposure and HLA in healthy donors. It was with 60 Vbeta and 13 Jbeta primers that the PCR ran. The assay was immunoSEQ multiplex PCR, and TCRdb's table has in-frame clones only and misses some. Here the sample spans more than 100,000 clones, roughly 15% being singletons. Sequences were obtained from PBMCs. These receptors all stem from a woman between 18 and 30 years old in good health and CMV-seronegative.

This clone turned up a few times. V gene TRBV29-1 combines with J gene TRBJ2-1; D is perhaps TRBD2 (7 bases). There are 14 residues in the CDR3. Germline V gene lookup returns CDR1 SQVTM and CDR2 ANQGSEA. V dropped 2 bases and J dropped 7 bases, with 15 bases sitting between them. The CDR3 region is CSVEPGEGRNEQFF. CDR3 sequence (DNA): TGCAGCGTTGAACCAGGGGAGGGTAGGAATGAGCAGTTCTTC.

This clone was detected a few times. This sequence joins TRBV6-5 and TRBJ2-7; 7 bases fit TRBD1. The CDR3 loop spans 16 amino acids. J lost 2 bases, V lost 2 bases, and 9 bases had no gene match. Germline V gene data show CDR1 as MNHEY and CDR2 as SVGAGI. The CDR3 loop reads CASSYIEGARPYEQYF. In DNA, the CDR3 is TGTGCCAGCAGTTACATCGAGGGGGCGCGTCCCTACGAGCAGTACTTC.

The DNA of the CDR3 is TGCGCCAGCGCAGCCGCGGGGACCGGGGAGCTGTTTTTT. It specifies CASAAAGTGELFF. This rearrangement joins TRBV5-1 to TRBJ2-2, with D tentatively TRBD2 (6 bases). V lost 7 bases to trimming and J lost 5 bases, with 12 bases between them. The CDR3 loop spans 13 amino acids. Germline V lookup: CDR1 SGHRS, CDR2 YFSETQ.

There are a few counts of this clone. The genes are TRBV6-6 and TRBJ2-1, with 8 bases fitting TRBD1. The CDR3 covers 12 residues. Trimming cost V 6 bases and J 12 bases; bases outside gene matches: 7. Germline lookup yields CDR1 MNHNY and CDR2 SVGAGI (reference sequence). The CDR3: CASRDGQGRQFF. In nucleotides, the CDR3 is TGTGCCAGCAGAGACGGACAGGGTCGGCAGTTCTTC.

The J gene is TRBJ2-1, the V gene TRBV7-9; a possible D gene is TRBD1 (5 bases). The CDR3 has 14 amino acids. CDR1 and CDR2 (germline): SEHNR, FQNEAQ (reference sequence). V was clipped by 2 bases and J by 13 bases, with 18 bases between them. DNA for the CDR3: TGTGCCAGCAGCTTAAATTCCAAAGGGGTGGTTCAGTTCTTC. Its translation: CASSLNSKGVVQFF.

The DNA for the CDR3 is TGTGCCAGCAGTGATACGGGGCAGGGGGTCGAAAAACTGTTTTTT. Amino acids: CASSDTGQGVEKLFF. The chain links TRBV6-1 to TRBJ1-4, with 7 nucleotides matching TRBD1. Germline V gene data show CDR1 as MNHNS and CDR2 as SASEGT. Germline trimming cut 3 bases from V and 8 bases from J; bases unmatched to any gene: 9. This CDR3 is 15 amino acids long.

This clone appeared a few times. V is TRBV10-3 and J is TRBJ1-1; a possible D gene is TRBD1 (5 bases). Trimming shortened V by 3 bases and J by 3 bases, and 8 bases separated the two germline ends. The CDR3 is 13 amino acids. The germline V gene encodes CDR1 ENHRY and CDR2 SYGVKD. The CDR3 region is CAISDGGDTEAFF. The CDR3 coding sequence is TGTGCCATCAGTGATGGGGGGGACACTGAAGCTTTCTTT.

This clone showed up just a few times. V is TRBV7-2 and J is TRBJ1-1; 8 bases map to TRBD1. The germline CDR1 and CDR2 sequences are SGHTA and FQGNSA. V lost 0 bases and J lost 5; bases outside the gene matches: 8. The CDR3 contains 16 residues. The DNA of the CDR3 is TGTGCCAGCAGCTTAGCTCCGACAGGGGTGGTTACTGAAGCTTTCTTT. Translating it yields CASSLAPTGVVTEAFF.

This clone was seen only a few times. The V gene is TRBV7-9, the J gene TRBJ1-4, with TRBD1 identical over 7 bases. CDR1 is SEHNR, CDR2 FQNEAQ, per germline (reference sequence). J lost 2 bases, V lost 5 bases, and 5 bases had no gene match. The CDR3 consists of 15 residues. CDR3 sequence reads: CASSRQGQTNEKLFF. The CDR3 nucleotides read TGTGCCAGCAGCCGACAGGGACAGACTAATGAAAAACTGTTTTTT. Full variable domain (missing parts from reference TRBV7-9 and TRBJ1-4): DTGVSQNPRHKITKRGQNVTFRCDPISEHNRLYWYRQTLGQGPEFLTYFQNEAQLEKSRLLSDRFSAERPKGSFSTLEIQRTEQGDSAMYLCASSRQGQTNEKLFFGSGTQLSVL.

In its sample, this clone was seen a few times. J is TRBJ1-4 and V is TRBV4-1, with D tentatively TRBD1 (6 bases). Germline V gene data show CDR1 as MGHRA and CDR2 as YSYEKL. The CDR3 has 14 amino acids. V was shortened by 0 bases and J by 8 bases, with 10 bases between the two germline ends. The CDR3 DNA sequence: TGCGCCAGCAGCCAAGAAGGACAGAGAGAAAAACTGTTTTTT. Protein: CASSQEGQREKLFF.

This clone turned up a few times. CDR3 sequence: CASSDTGLGGNEQFF. The CDR3 DNA is TGTGCCAGCAGCGATACAGGGTTGGGGGGGAATGAGCAGTTCTTC. The chain is built from TRBV5-6 and TRBJ2-1, with a tentative D call TRBD2 (7 bases). Germline values: CDR1 SGHDT, CDR2 YYEEEE. V lost 4 bases to trimming and J lost 7 bases, with 18 bases between them. The CDR3 sequence is 15 residues long.

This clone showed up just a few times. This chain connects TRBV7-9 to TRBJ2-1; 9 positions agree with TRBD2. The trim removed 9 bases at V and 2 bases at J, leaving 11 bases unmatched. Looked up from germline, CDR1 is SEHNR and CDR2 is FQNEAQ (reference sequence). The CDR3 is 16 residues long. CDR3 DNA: TGTGCCAGTTTATCAAGGGCGGGAGGGCCCTACAATGAGCAGTTCTTC. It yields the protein CASLSRAGGPYNEQFF.

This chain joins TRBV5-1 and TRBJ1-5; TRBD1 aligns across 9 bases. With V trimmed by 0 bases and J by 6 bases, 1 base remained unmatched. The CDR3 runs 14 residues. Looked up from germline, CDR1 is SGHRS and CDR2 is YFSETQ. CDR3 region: CASSLGTGVQPQHF. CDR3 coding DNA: TGCGCCAGCAGCTTGGGGACAGGGGTTCAGCCCCAGCATTTT. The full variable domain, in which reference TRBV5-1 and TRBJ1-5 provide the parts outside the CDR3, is KAGVTQTPRYLIKTRGQQVTLSCSPISGHRSVSWYQQTPGQGLQFLFEYFSETQRNKGNFPGRFSGRQFSNSRSEMNVSTLELGDSALYLCASSLGTGVQPQHFGDGTRLSIL.

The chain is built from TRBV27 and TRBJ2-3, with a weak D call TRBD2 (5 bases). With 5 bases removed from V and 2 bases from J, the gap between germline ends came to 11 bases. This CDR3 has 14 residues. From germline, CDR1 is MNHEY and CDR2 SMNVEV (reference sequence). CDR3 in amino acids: CASSRGKITDTQYF. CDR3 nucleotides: TGTGCCAGCAGTAGAGGGAAGATCACAGATACGCAGTATTTT.

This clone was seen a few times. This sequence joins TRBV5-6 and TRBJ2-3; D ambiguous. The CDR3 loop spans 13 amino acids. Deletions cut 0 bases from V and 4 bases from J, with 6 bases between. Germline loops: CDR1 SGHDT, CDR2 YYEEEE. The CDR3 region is CASSLDRADTQYF. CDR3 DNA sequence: TGTGCCAGCAGCTTGGATCGGGCAGATACGCAGTATTTT.

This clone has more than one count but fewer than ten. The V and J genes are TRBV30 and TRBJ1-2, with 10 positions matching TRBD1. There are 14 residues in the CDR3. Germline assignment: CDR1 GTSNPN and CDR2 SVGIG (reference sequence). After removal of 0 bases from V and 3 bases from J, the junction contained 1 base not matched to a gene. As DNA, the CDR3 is TGTGCCTGGAGTGTTGGACAGGGGGACTATGGCTACACCTTC. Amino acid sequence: CAWSVGQGDYGYTF.

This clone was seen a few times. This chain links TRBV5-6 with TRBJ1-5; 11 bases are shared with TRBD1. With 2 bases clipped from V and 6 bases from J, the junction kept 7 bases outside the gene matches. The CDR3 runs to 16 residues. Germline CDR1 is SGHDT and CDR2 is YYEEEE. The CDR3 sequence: CASSFRSGTGGQPQHF. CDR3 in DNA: TGTGCCAGCAGCTTCCGTTCCGGGACAGGGGGTCAGCCCCAGCATTTT.

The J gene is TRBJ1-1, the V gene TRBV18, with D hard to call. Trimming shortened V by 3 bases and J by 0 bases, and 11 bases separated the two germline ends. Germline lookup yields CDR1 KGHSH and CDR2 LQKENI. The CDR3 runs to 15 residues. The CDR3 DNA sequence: TGTGCCAGCTCACCCCCCTTTTCTCTGAACACTGAAGCTTTCTTT. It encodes CASSPPFSLNTEAFF.

CDR3 DNA: TGTGCCAGTAGTATTGGTAAAGGGGTCACCGGGGAGCTGTTTTTT. Protein product: CASSIGKGVTGELFF. The chain couples TRBV19 to TRBJ2-2; D possibly corresponds to TRBD1 (5 bases). Trimming cost V 3 bases and J 4 bases, with 12 bases left between them. CDR3 length equals 15 residues. CDR1 LNHDA and CDR2 SQIVND come from the germline V gene (reference sequence).